This T cell receptor beta chain emerged from a study of blood T cell repertoires in COVID-19. Across the study: Nucleic acid was either cDNA or gDNA, and it came from T cells, B-cell-depleted T cells, or PBMCs.

V was pared by 4 bases and J by 7 bases, with 13 bases between. This CDR3 contains 13 residues. Using immunoSEQ multiplex PCR, the repertoire was profiled, and TCRdb retains in-frame clones only, with some absent. The sample holds about 100,000 clones, 85% to 90% seen once. The chain is built from TRBV12-3 or TRBV12-4 and TRBJ2-5; D possibly corresponds to TRBD2 (5 bases). Sample: peripheral blood. The receptor's source is a man aged 50 to 59 with active or convalescent COVID-19. The CDR3: CASSSYRAGTQYF. As DNA, the CDR3 is TGTGCCAGCAGTTCCTACCGGGCGGGGACCCAGTACTTC.